This TCR beta chain was recorded in a study of T cell repertoires in cytomegalovirus infection. As for the study in general: Recently described HLA-C-restricted plus well-studied HLA-B-restricted CMV epitopes were used. Matching HLA type, along with CMV infection, was indicated by public TCR beta signatures. Whole-study results and caveats: Predominance within the ex vivo response was attributable to HLA-C-restricted CMV-specific TCR beta clonotypes.

TCRdb re-called the reads with MiXCR, one entry per CDR3 protein. The sample includes roughly 700,000 distinct CDR3 sequences, 33% seen only once; the top ten take about 20%. Germline V CDR1 and CDR2: MNHEY, SVGEGT. Trimming removed 0 bases at V and 0 bases at J, with 14 bases between. The CDR3 is made up of 17 amino acids. Notes on this clonotype: Its antigen is currently unknown.

The source was cultured PBMCs, collected from culture after CMV antigen stimulation. The sequence was obtained from a human donor in good health (CMV status not recorded). Some clones in this sample may be carry-over from other donors' samples. The chain uses TRBV6-2 or TRBV6-3 and TRBJ1-2, with D tentatively TRBD1 (5 bases). CDR3 coding DNA: TGTGCCAGCAGTTACTCGGGGCAGACATTCGCTAACTATGGCTACACCTTC. Protein: CASSYSGQTFANYGYTF.